The 32 T cell receptor beta chains presented below share a single source sample, sequenced in a study of blood T cell repertoires in COVID-19 (dated by TCRdb to the early 2020s). Receptors were amplified or captured by the immunoSEQ multiplex PCR assay. As stored in TCRdb, this immuneACCESS dataset retains in-frame rearrangements with V and J assigned. A fraction of the clones does not appear; measured against another copy, unresolved V genes explain less than half of the discrepancy, and the remainder lacks a known reason. This sample lists about 180,000 clones; 70% to 90% were detected once. The ten largest clones represent under 4.5% of the sample. Sequenced input: peripheral blood. These TCRs come from a young woman with acute or convalescent COVID-19.

V gene TRBV7-6 combines with J gene TRBJ2-5; D is unclear. Between the trimmed V and J ends, which lost 5 bases and 5 bases, there was a span of 12 bases. The length of the CDR3 is 13 residues. CDR1 is SGHVS, CDR2 FNYEAQ, per germline. The CDR3 DNA is TGTGCCAGCAGCCCCAGTGTCTTTGAGACCCAGTACTTC. Residues: CASSPSVFETQYF.

The CDR3 region has the DNA TGTGCCAGCAGCTTGGAACGACAGTCAAATGAGCAGTTCTTC. It is translated as CASSLERQSNEQFF. The chain joins TRBV11-2 to TRBJ2-1; a weak D match, TRBD1 (5 bases). Germline V CDR1 and CDR2: SGHAT, FQNNGV. This CDR3 spans 14 amino acids. Between the trimmed V and J ends, which lost 3 bases and 7 bases, there was a span of 13 bases.

This rearrangement joins TRBV10-3 to TRBJ1-5; TRBD1 agrees at 8 bases. The CDR3 runs 15 residues. Germline loops: CDR1 ENHRY, CDR2 SYGVKD. With V trimmed by 6 bases and J by 8 bases, 12 bases remained unmatched. CDR3 bases: TGTGCCATCAGCGCCGGGACAGGTGGAGGGGAGCCCCAGCATTTT. Translation gives CAISAGTGGGEPQHF.

V is TRBV28 and J is TRBJ1-5; no reliable D call. The CDR3 has 14 amino acids. Germline lookup yields CDR1 MDHEN and CDR2 SYDVKM. V was clipped by 5 bases and J by 5 bases, with 13 bases between them. The CDR3 loop is CASSNLLSDQPQHF. The CDR3 DNA follows: TGTGCCAGCAGTAATCTGTTGAGTGATCAGCCCCAGCATTTT.

This chain connects TRBV11-3 to TRBJ1-5; 7 bases fit TRBD1. Germline V lookup: CDR1 SGHNT, CDR2 YENEEA. V lost 2 bases and J lost 4; bases outside the gene matches: 5. The length of the CDR3 is 15 residues. Here the CDR3 reads CASSLSGTENQPQHF. The CDR3 coding sequence is TGTGCCAGCAGCTTAAGTGGGACAGAAAATCAGCCCCAGCATTTT.

V and J are TRBV6-5 and TRBJ1-2, with 8 bases matching TRBD1. J gave up 6 bases and V 0 bases, and 3 bases lay outside the gene matches. From germline, CDR1 is MNHEY and CDR2 SVGAGI. This CDR3 comprises 14 residues. The CDR3 spells CASSYSQGADGYTF. The CDR3 region has the DNA TGTGCCAGCAGTTACTCGCAGGGGGCGGATGGCTACACCTTC.

The genes are TRBV9 and TRBJ2-1; 9 positions match TRBD2. The CDR3 spans 15 residues. From germline, CDR1 is SGDLS and CDR2 YYNGEE. J gave up 7 bases and V 4 bases, and 9 bases lay outside the gene matches. Here the CDR3 DNA reads TGTGCCAGCAGCCCCCGAGCGGGAGGCGTGAATGAGCAGTTCTTC. Protein product: CASSPRAGGVNEQFF. The full variable domain, in which reference TRBV9 and TRBJ2-1 provide the parts outside the CDR3, is DSGVTQTPKHLITATGQRVTLRCSPRSGDLSVYWYQQSLDQGLQFLIQYYNGEERAKGNILERFSAQQFPDLHSELNLSSLELGDSALYFCASSPRAGGVNEQFFGPGTRLTVL.

The chain uses TRBV5-1 and TRBJ1-3, with a tentative D call TRBD1 (5 bases). Per the germline V gene, CDR1 is SGHRS and CDR2 is YFSETQ. CDR3 size: 14 residues. The V gene lost 1 base and the J gene lost 4 bases, with 9 bases spanning the gap. CDR3 bases: TGCGCCAGCAGCTTGTCGGGGGTGGGAAACACCATATATTTT. The encoded protein is CASSLSGVGNTIYF.

This sequence joins TRBV24-1 and TRBJ2-6, with 7 bases matching TRBD1. CDR1 KGHDR and CDR2 SFDVKD come from the germline V gene. Trimming took 3 bases from V and 0 from J; bases not matched to a gene: 7. The CDR3 is 18 amino acids. Here the CDR3 DNA reads TGTGCCACCAGTGATGACCGGGACAGCCCCTCTGGGGCCAACGTCCTGACTTTC. It translates to CATSDDRDSPSGANVLTF.

This chain joins TRBV29-1 and TRBJ2-1; 7 bases fit TRBD2. The V gene end was trimmed by 2 bases and the J gene end by 15 bases; junction bases not matched to a gene: 10. CDR1 is SQVTM and CDR2 is ANQGSEA in the germline V gene. This CDR3 has 12 residues. The chain's CDR3 is CSVELGGDSTFF. As DNA, the CDR3 is TGCAGCGTTGAATTGGGGGGGGATTCGACGTTCTTC.

This clone was observed a single time. The chain couples TRBV3-1 (or the pseudogene TRBV3-2) to TRBJ2-1; maybe TRBD2 (5 bases). Trimming removed 4 bases at V and 7 bases at J, with 14 bases between. The CDR3 is made up of 14 amino acids. Germline lookup yields CDR1 LGHDT and CDR2 YNNKEL (reference sequence). The CDR3 sequence: CASSRRGNSNEQFF. For the CDR3, the DNA is TGTGCCAGCAGCCGGAGAGGGAACTCTAATGAGCAGTTCTTC.

This clone has only one observation. The rearrangement joins TRBV18 to TRBJ2-1, with TRBD2 as a possible D gene (5 bases). The germline CDR1 and CDR2 sequences are KGHSH and LQKENI. This CDR3 is 14 amino acids long. The germline V and J ends were trimmed by 5 bases and 6 bases, with 14 bases remaining between them. The DNA of the CDR3 is TGTGCCAGCTCAGAGGGTGGGGAATTCAATGAGCAGTTCTTC. Translation gives CASSEGGEFNEQFF.

This clone was seen a single time. This CDR3 reads CASSSRAYGYTF. DNA of the CDR3: TGTGCCAGCAGCTCCAGGGCCTATGGCTACACCTTC. V usage is TRBV11-3 and J usage is TRBJ1-2, with TRBD1 as a possible D gene (5 bases). Trimming shortened V by 4 bases and J by 4 bases, and 7 bases separated the two germline ends. The CDR3 runs to 12 residues. Germline V gene sequence: CDR1 SGHNT, CDR2 YENEEA.

The V and J genes are TRBV4-1 and TRBJ2-2; D is undetermined. V gave up 1 base and J gave up 6 bases, with 12 bases separating them. The CDR3 runs to 15 residues. Germline CDR1 and CDR2: MGHRA and YSYEKL. CDR3 residues: CASSQVGVTAGELFF. In DNA, the CDR3 is TGCGCCAGCAGCCAAGTGGGCGTTACGGCCGGGGAGCTGTTTTTT.

The V call is TRBV5-1, the J call TRBJ2-3, with TRBD2 as a possible D gene (5 bases). The CDR3 spans 13 residues. Germline V gives CDR1 SGHRS, CDR2 YFSETQ. V shed 1 base and J shed 6 bases, with 9 bases lying between them. The CDR3 bases are TGCGCCAGCAGCTTGTATGGGAGTGATACGCAGTATTTT. Its protein is CASSLYGSDTQYF.

V and J are TRBV23-1 and TRBJ1-3; D perhaps matches TRBD1 (5 bases). TRBV23-1 is sorted into the ORF group, with uncertain function. Trimming removed 3 bases from V and 2 bases from J, with 14 bases in between. The CDR3 contains 16 residues. CDR3 protein: CASSHLRDFAGNTIYF. CDR3 DNA: TGCGCCAGCAGTCATCTCCGGGACTTCGCTGGAAACACCATATATTTT.

The J gene is TRBJ1-4, the V gene TRBV6-5; possibly TRBD1 for D (6 bases). CDR1 and CDR2 (germline): MNHEY, SVGAGI. The CDR3 runs 15 residues. Trimming removed 7 bases at V and 3 bases at J, with 15 bases between. Written as DNA, the CDR3 is TGTGCCAGCAATGGCAGGGGAGCCTCTAATGAAAAACTGTTTTTT. It codes for CASNGRGASNEKLFF.

V is TRBV27 and J is TRBJ2-1, with a weak D call TRBD2 (5 bases). The length of the CDR3 is 14 residues. Trimming left V 7 bases short and J 0 bases short, with 10 bases between. The germline V gene has CDR1 MNHEY and CDR2 SMNVEV (reference sequence). CDR3 DNA: TGTGCCAGCATAGCGACGAGCTCCTACAATGAGCAGTTCTTC. Translation: CASIATSSYNEQFF.

A single count supports this clone. The rearrangement uses TRBV25-1 and TRBJ1-4; 7 bases map to TRBD1. Germline lookup yields CDR1 MGHDK and CDR2 SYGVNS. J was trimmed by 8 bases and V by 5 bases; bases with no gene match: 11. The CDR3 runs 15 residues. In nucleotides, the CDR3 is TGTGCCAGCAGTCACAACAGGGGCGCAGGGGAAAAACTGTTTTTT. It encodes CASSHNRGAGEKLFF.

The J gene is TRBJ2-7, the V gene TRBV10-1, with 9 bases aligning to TRBD1. The CDR3 extends over 15 amino acids. After removal of 0 bases from V and 6 bases from J, the junction contained 6 bases not matched to a gene. Looked up from germline, CDR1 is WNHNN and CDR2 is SYGVQD (reference sequence). In nucleotides, the CDR3 is TGCGCCAGCAGTGAGTCGCTCGGACAGGGGTTCGAGCAGTACTTC. Translation: CASSESLGQGFEQYF.

This clone came up a few times. The chain employs TRBV9 and TRBJ1-1, with D possibly TRBD1 on 6 matching bases. The V end was cut by 4 bases, the J end by 4 bases, with 14 bases between. The CDR3 is 14 amino acids. Germline V gene lookup returns CDR1 SGDLS and CDR2 YYNGEE. The CDR3 region has the DNA TGTGCCAGCAGCTTTAGGGGGGGGCCCACTGAAGCTTTCTTT. Residues: CASSFRGGPTEAFF.

This clone was observed a single time. V gene TRBV10-1 combines with J gene TRBJ2-1, with 9 positions matching TRBD1. Germline V lookup: CDR1 WNHNN, CDR2 SYGVQD (reference sequence). This CDR3 region has 15 residues. Trimming removed 6 bases from V and 6 bases from J; junction bases left unmatched: 9. The CDR3 bases are TGCGCCAGCAGCGAACCGGGACAGGGCTTCAATGAGCAGTTCTTC. Protein product: CASSEPGQGFNEQFF.

V and J are TRBV28 and TRBJ2-7; 7 bases are shared with TRBD1. With V trimmed by 10 bases and J by 2 bases, 2 bases remained unmatched. CDR1 and CDR2 from the germline V gene are MDHEN and SYDVKM. The CDR3 contains 11 residues. The DNA for the CDR3 is TGTGCCACAGGGACAGCCTACGAGCAGTACTTC. This sequence encodes CATGTAYEQYF.

Worth noting for this clone: Additional DNA sequences in this sample encode the identical CDR3. V and J are TRBV30 and TRBJ1-5; the D is unclear. V lost 1 base and J lost 0, with 7 bases in between. The germline CDR1 and CDR2 sequences are GTSNPN and SVGIG (reference sequence). This CDR3 is 14 amino acids long. The CDR3 DNA reads TGTGCCTGGAGTGGGGGAGGTAGCAATCAGCCCCAGCATTTT. Its protein is CAWSGGGSNQPQHF. The whole variable domain, remainder taken from reference TRBV30 and TRBJ1-5, is SQTIHQWPATLVQPVGSPLSLECTVEGTSNPNLYWYRQAAGRGLQLLFYSVGIGQISSEVPQNLSASRPQDRQFILSSKKLLLSDSGFYLCAWSGGGSNQPQHFGDGTRLSIL.

The chain links TRBV4-2 to TRBJ2-5; TRBD2 might be the D (6 bases). This CDR3 is 17 amino acids long. Germline loops: CDR1 LGHNA, CDR2 YNFKEQ. Trimming cost V 4 bases and J 2 bases, with 20 bases left between them. The CDR3: CASSRGSGGEGQETQYF. As DNA, the CDR3 is TGTGCCAGCAGCCGGGGTTCAGGCGGGGAAGGGCAAGAGACCCAGTACTTC.

This clone was detected only once. The chain recombines TRBV12-3 or TRBV12-4 with TRBJ1-4, with a possible D match to TRBD1 (5 bases). V dropped 8 bases and J dropped 7 bases, with 14 bases sitting between them. This CDR3 is 13 amino acids long. DNA of the CDR3: TGTGCCAGCCGGGGGGGATGGGCTGAAAAACTGTTTTTT. This sequence encodes CASRGGWAEKLFF.

The V gene is TRBV7-9, the J gene TRBJ1-1, with D unclear. Germline assignment: CDR1 SEHNR and CDR2 FQNEAQ (reference sequence). Trimming stripped 6 bases from V and 1 base from J, with 12 bases between. This CDR3 contains 14 residues. This CDR3 is CASRRERENTEAFF. In DNA form, the CDR3 reads TGTGCCAGCAGGCGTGAACGGGAGAACACTGAAGCTTTCTTT.

This clone appeared a few times. V is TRBV4-2 and J is TRBJ1-6; 8 bases fit TRBD1. The CDR3 is made up of 15 amino acids. Germline values: CDR1 LGHNA, CDR2 YNFKEQ. Trimming at V came to 4 bases and at J to 9 bases, leaving 8 bases not matched to a gene. CDR3 nucleotides: TGTGCCAGCAGCCCCCGGACAGGGCCCACTTCACCCCTCCACTTT. The encoded protein is CASSPRTGPTSPLHF.

The chain employs TRBV28 and TRBJ2-1, with 8 nucleotides matching TRBD2. The trim removed 6 bases at V and 0 bases at J, leaving 7 bases unmatched. Germline V gene sequence: CDR1 MDHEN, CDR2 SYDVKM. The CDR3 is 16 amino acids. This CDR3 is CASSRLALSSYNEQFF. The CDR3 DNA sequence: TGTGCCAGCAGCCGACTAGCGCTTAGCTCCTACAATGAGCAGTTCTTC.

V and J are TRBV11-3 and TRBJ1-1; 9 nucleotides agree with TRBD1. Germline V lookup: CDR1 SGHNT, CDR2 YENEEA. The CDR3 is 16 residues long. After removal of 5 bases from V and 4 bases from J, the junction contained 11 bases not matched to a gene. For the CDR3, the DNA is TGTGCCAGCAGCAAAGGACAGGGGATGGGAAGCACTGAAGCTTTCTTT. Amino acid sequence: CASSKGQGMGSTEAFF.

The chain employs TRBV6-5 and TRBJ2-5; possible D gene TRBD1, 5 bases. This CDR3 has 12 amino acids. Germline V gives CDR1 MNHEY, CDR2 SVGAGI. With 4 bases removed from V and 7 bases from J, the gap between germline ends came to 10 bases. CDR3 sequence: CASSSSTVTQYF. The CDR3 nucleotides are TGTGCCAGCAGTTCCTCGACAGTGACCCAGTACTTC.

The chain uses TRBV5-1 and TRBJ2-1; 7 nucleotides agree with TRBD2. This CDR3 is 15 amino acids long. J gave up 0 bases and V 7 bases, and 7 bases lay outside the gene matches. From germline, CDR1 is SGHRS and CDR2 YFSETQ. DNA for the CDR3: TGCGCCAGCGGTGGAGCGGGAAGCTCCTACAATGAGCAGTTCTTC. It yields the protein CASGGAGSSYNEQFF.